The 15 T cell receptor delta chains reported below all come from one sample, sequenced in a study of γδ T cells in repeated Plasmodium falciparum infection (dated by TCRdb to the early 2020s). For bulk TCR repertoire analysis, Vgamma9/Vdelta2+ and Vdelta2-negative gammadelta T cell populations were isolated by flow sorting from peripheral blood mononuclear cells. Preparation of the library involved multiplex PCR. Sequenced on an Illumina MiSeq. Public reads were reanalyzed in TCRdb with CATT, and rows carrying the same DNA were merged afterwards. For this sample the table gives about 57,000 delta-chain clones, of which approximately 1.5% were detected only once. 15% of the sample is in the top ten clones. Sequenced sample: gamma-delta T cells from blood. All receptors come from a pool of human donors (malaria-infected and uninfected, not separated).

This clone was observed many times. The protein in TCRdb stems from a much larger clone and differs at residue 20 from this DNA's translation, likely a read error; here the protein is translated from the DNA. The chain couples TRDV1 to TRDJ1; 12 positions match TRDD3. Germline V gives CDR1 TSWWSYY, CDR2 QGS. CDR3 size: 23 residues. The CDR3 sequence: CALGESFLPYWGILWAYTDRLIF. The CDR3 coding sequence is TGTGCTCTTGGGGAGAGCTTCCTACCGTACTGGGGGATACTTTGGGCTTACACCGATAGACTCATCTTT.

This clone showed up just a few times. The protein in TCRdb stems from a much larger clone and differs at residue 9 from this DNA's translation, likely a read error; here the protein is translated from the DNA. The chain uses TRDV3 and TRDJ2, with 9 nucleotides matching TRDD3. Germline matching of the DNA provided the J gene here, since TCRdb leaves it blank. This CDR3 contains 33 residues. Trimming took 4 bases from V and 0 from J; bases not matched to a gene: 60. CDR1 is TVYSNPD and CDR2 is GDNSRS in the germline V gene (reference sequence). CDR3 protein: CASTHGNTRGYAVWGKRNPCDCGTNALTAQLFF. The CDR3 DNA is TGTGCCTCAACTCATGGAAACACTAGGGGATACGCTGTTTGGGGGAAAAGGAACCCGTGTGACTGTGGAACCAATGCTTTGACAGCACAACTCTTCTTT.

This clone showed up just a few times. Given a far larger clone just one base away, this is likely a sequencing read error. This CDR3 is also generated by other DNA sequences in the sample. V and J are TRDV1 and TRDJ1, with TRDD2 matching 7 bases. As TCRdb names no J gene, one was assigned here on the basis of a DNA match to germline. The CDR3 extends over 20 amino acids. Germline-derived CDR1 and CDR2 are TSWWSYY and QGS. CDR3 sequence: CALGGAPFLLNRGVTHKLIF. The CDR3, as DNA: TGTGCTCTCGGGGGGGCCCCCTTCCTTCTCAACAGGGGTGTCACCCATAAACTCATCTTT.

This clone came up many times. A far larger clone is only one base removed, so a read error is likely. This rearrangement joins TRDV1 to TRDJ1; 9 bases line up with TRDD3. J lost 0 bases, V lost 0 bases, and 32 bases had no gene match. The CDR3 extends over 26 amino acids. Germline V gene sequence: CDR1 TSWWSYY, CDR2 QGS. The CDR3 here is CALGELGVKGFSAGGFSHLYTDKLIF. CDR3 DNA: TGTGCTCTTGGGGAACTAGGAGTCAAAGGCTTTTCGGCTGGGGGATTCTCACACCTGTACACCGATAAACTCATCTTT.

In the case of this clone: This likely came from a read error, as a far larger clone is one base away. Other nucleotide sequences in the sample specify the same CDR3. This chain links TRDV1 with TRDJ1; the D gene could be TRDD2 or TRDD3 (6 bases each). The CDR3 has 22 amino acids. The germline V gene encodes CDR1 TSWWSYY and CDR2 QGS. CDR3 sequence: CALGETQITSYAGDTLTAKLIF. CDR3 DNA sequence: TGTGCTCTTGGGGAAACCCAAATTACCTCCTACGCGGGGGACACCCTCACCGCTAAACTCATCTTT.

Note on this clone: The TCRdb protein comes from a much larger clone and disagrees with this DNA's translation at residue 7, likely due to a read error; the protein given here is derived from the DNA. The chain employs TRDV1 and TRDJ2, with TRDD3 matching over 9 bases. Trimming cost V 0 bases and J 2 bases; bases outside gene matches: 25. Per germline, CDR1 TSWWSYY and CDR2 QGS. The CDR3 runs 24 residues. This CDR3 reads CALGELLHELTNRGIQKLTAQLFF. In DNA form, the CDR3 reads TGTGCTCTTGGGGAACTTCTTCATGAACTTACCAACCGGGGGATACAAAAGTTGACAGCACAACTCTTCTTT.

This clone came up a few times. A far larger clone is a single base away, which makes a read error likely. Other DNA sequences in this specimen translate into the identical CDR3. V usage is TRDV2 and J usage is TRDJ1, with TRDD3 matching over 10 bases. The J gene was not available in TCRdb and was assigned here by matching the DNA to germline segments. CDR3 length: 23 amino acids. V trimming: 0 bases; J trimming: 2 bases; junction bases outside the gene matches: 26. Germline assignment: CDR1 GEAIGNYY and CDR2 EKD. DNA of the CDR3: TGTGCCTGTGACACCGTTGGTAGCGCGGTAAAAGGGGGATACGCAGCCGCTACCGATAAACTCATCTTT. Amino acid sequence: CACDTVGSAVKGGYAAATDKLIF.

This clone was recorded a few times. The protein that TCRdb holds for this DNA derives from a much larger clone and differs from the translated DNA at residue 11, which likely indicates a read error; the protein shown here is translated from the DNA. V usage is TRDV1 and J usage is TRDJ1; TRDD3 matches at 7 bases. As TCRdb names no J gene, one was assigned here on the basis of a DNA match to germline. Germline CDR1 is TSWWSYY and CDR2 is QGS. This CDR3 contains 19 residues. J lost 0 bases, V lost 2 bases, and 15 bases had no gene match. The CDR3 DNA follows: TGTGCTCTTGGGGAAGGGCTTCTCGGGGGATGCGCGTACACCGATAAACTCATCTTT. It specifies CALGEGLLGGCAYTDKLIF.

To note about this clone: A far larger clone is one nucleotide away, so this likely arose from a read error. The sample has other DNA sequences that encode this CDR3 too. This chain uses TRDV1 with TRDJ1; D possibly corresponds to TRDD3 (8 bases). The CDR3 has 24 amino acids. From germline, CDR1 is TSWWSYY and CDR2 QGS. CDR3 sequence: CALVAPPHFLHSLLGERNTDKLIF. The CDR3, as DNA: TGTGCCCTTGTAGCACCTCCTCATTTCCTACACTCACTGCTGGGGGAAAGAAACACCGATAAACTCATCTTT.

This clone has more than one count but fewer than ten. An end of the junction differs from the germline gene, which may be a read error. This chain links TRDV1 with TRDJ1, with 13 bases matching TRDD3. The J gene is not listed in TCRdb, so it was assigned here from a DNA match to germline. Germline lookup yields CDR1 TSWWSYY and CDR2 QGS. This CDR3 spans 20 amino acids. CDR3 nucleotides: TGCTCTGCAGTCGGGCCTCCGTTTACTGGGGGATACGCGTACACCGATAAACTCATCTTT. Its protein is CSAVGPPFTGGYAYTDKLIF.

A few counts support this clone. TCRdb has a much larger clone's protein, which differs at residue 7 from the translation of this DNA, likely because of a read error; what is shown is the protein translated from the DNA. The CDR3 DNA reads as TGTGCTCTTGGGGACGTTCCGTACACCGATAAACTCATCTTT. Amino acid sequence: CALGDVPYTDKLIF. The gene calls are TRDV1 and TRDJ1; no clear D. Trimming stripped 3 bases from V and 0 bases from J, with 8 bases between. The CDR3 covers 14 residues. Germline loops: CDR1 TSWWSYY, CDR2 QGS.

About this clone itself: For this DNA, TCRdb reports the protein of a much larger clone, which diverges at residue 14, most likely from a read error; the protein presented here is translated directly from the DNA. The rearrangement uses TRDV1 and TRDJ1, with 8 bases that match TRDD3. Since TCRdb gives no J gene, matching the DNA to germline was used here to assign it. CDR3 size: 24 residues. Germline V lookup: CDR1 TSWWSYY, CDR2 QGS. V trimming: 0 bases; J trimming: 0 bases; junction bases outside the gene matches: 27. The CDR3 reads CALGELRMNPYWGGPNRYTDKLIF. DNA for the CDR3: TGTGCTCTTGGGGAACTACGTATGAATCCGTACTGGGGGGGACCCAACCGATACACCGATAAACTCATCTTT.

This clone was observed many times. A far larger clone lies a single base away; this is likely a read error. The same CDR3 also results from other DNA sequences found in this sample. The CDR3: CACDTVRGTQLYTDKLIF. The CDR3 DNA is TGTGCCTGTGACACCGTCCGTGGGACCCAATTGTACACCGATAAACTCATCTTT. The gene calls are TRDV2 and TRDJ1; D gene unclear. The germline CDR1 and CDR2 sequences are GEAIGNYY and EKD. There are 18 residues in the CDR3. V lost 0 bases, J lost 0 bases, and 19 bases lay in between.

This clone was seen ten or more times. Other nucleotide sequences from this sample produce the same CDR3. The chain recombines TRDV3 with TRDJ1; 10 bases match TRDD3. The junction had 14 bases not matched to a gene; V was cut back by 4 bases and J by 3 bases. Germline lookup yields CDR1 TVYSNPD and CDR2 GDNSRS (reference sequence). This CDR3 contains 16 residues. The CDR3 sequence: CASGPYWGMQPDKLIF. Here the CDR3 DNA reads TGTGCCTCGGGGCCATACTGGGGGATGCAACCCGATAAACTCATCTTT.

This clone is medium-sized in the sample. Within the sample, other DNA sequences also encode this same CDR3. J is TRDJ1 and V is TRDV1; TRDD3 matches 8 bases. Germline V lookup: CDR1 TSWWSYY, CDR2 QGS. After removal of 4 bases from V and 9 bases from J, the junction contained 28 bases not matched to a gene. CDR3 size: 20 residues. The CDR3 nucleotides are TGTGCTCTTGGGGCGACGGCTCTCCCTCACGAAACTGGGGGGATAACAGAACTCATCTTT. This gives the protein CALGATALPHETGGITELIF.